This TCR beta chain was found in a study of T-cell reconstitution after alpha-beta-depleted transplantation in children. The CDR3 length is 14 residues. Germline V gives CDR1 SEHNR, CDR2 FQNEAQ (reference sequence). V was shortened by 5 bases and J by 5 bases, with 15 bases between the two germline ends. Study-wide results and limits: Hyperexpanded clones declined; after one year, newly produced T cells mostly supplied diversity. Roughly two months post-transplant, alpha-beta T cells reportedly originated from several hundred graft clones that had expanded. Surviving recipient T cells and intrathymic progenitors accounted for some patients' high TCRbeta diversity at day 60.

Ten or more counts support this clonotype. Its target is not known. Unique molecular identifiers tagged the TCRbeta library. MiXCR, applied by TCRdb to the PCR reads, yields one record per CDR3 protein. The table lists roughly 490,000 distinct CDR3 sequences, 9.5% to 12% of them singletons. This TCR was sampled from a female patient aged 2 to 10 who had a stem cell transplant for aplastic anemia, so the T cells may come from the graft donor. The material sequenced was PBMCs, mostly from graft donor cells, taken 180 days after TCRalphabeta/CD19-depleted stem cell transplant. The J gene is TRBJ1-1, the V gene TRBV7-9; D gene ambiguous. CDR3 DNA sequence: TGTGCCAGCAGCCACGCCCTTTTTGAGACTGAAGCTTTCTTT. It translates to CASSHALFETEAFF.